The clone carrying this TCR beta chain came up a few times. Its antigen is not identified. Everyone who donated was a healthy bone marrow donor. The PCR was carried out with 60 Vbeta primers and 13 Jbeta primers. Clones were sequenced by immunoSEQ multiplex PCR, and TCRdb holds only the in-frame ones, with some missing. The top ten hold roughly 2% of the sample, which has some 98,000 clones, roughly three quarters seen once. This sample is part of a study of cytomegalovirus exposure and HLA in healthy donors. Study-wide points: In a later analysis, parvovirus B19, influenza, CMV and Epstein-Barr virus appeared linked to several top co-occurrence clusters.

The TCR was taken from a man aged 35-49 years in good health and CMV-seronegative. The sequenced sample was PBMCs.

The CDR3 DNA follows: TGTGCCAGCAGCTTTCTCAGGGTCCATGAGCAGTTCTTC. It yields the protein CASSFLRVHEQFF. J is TRBJ2-1 and V is TRBV5-4, with D possibly being TRBD1 (5 bases). The germline CDR1 and CDR2 sequences are SGHNT and YYREEE (reference sequence). V gave up 2 bases and J gave up 8 bases, with 11 bases separating them. This CDR3 spans 13 amino acids.